This TCR beta chain was found in a study of read filtering for tumor transcriptome and immune sequencing. Findings and caveats of the study: Without single-read clonotypes, shared clonotype proportions correlated more between IR-seq and RNA-seq.

The germline V gene encodes CDR1 MNHNS and CDR2 SASEGT. CDR3 length equals 14 residues. V was pared by 5 bases and J by 1 base, with 4 bases of the junction left unmatched. This clonotype appeared many times. Its cognate antigen is unknown. Molecular barcoded adaptors covering alpha/delta and beta/gamma chains were used on roughly 400 ng RNA. TCRdb reprocessed the reads with MiXCR, giving one entry per CDR3 protein. The sample includes 90,000 to 95,000 distinct CDR3 sequences, 20% to 25% of them seen just once. The source material was a population of CD138-negative cells sorted from bone marrow. The rearrangement links TRBV6-1 to TRBJ2-5; TRBD1 matches at 7 bases. The clonotype comes from a donor over 35 with multiple myeloma. CDR3 in amino acids: CASSRQGSQETQYF. The DNA for the CDR3 is TGTGCCAGCAGTCGACAGGGTAGCCAAGAGACCCAGTACTTC.